The 7 T cell receptor beta chains given below trace back to one sample, sequenced in a study of technical replicates of blood from a handful of donors. Method: immunoSEQ multiplex PCR; TCRdb's copy keeps in-frame clones and lacks some. The sample gives fewer than 65,000 clones, about 86% of which show up once; 4.5% to 6.5% is in the top ten. Sequencing was performed on PBMCs. The origin of the receptors is a human donor in good health. Some clones in this sample may be carry-over from other donors' samples.

The genes are TRBV4-1 and TRBJ2-3; TRBD2 aligns across 8 bases. This CDR3 has 17 residues. J lost 4 bases, V lost 3 bases, and 12 bases had no gene match. The V gene's germline CDR1 is MGHRA and CDR2 YSYEKL. The CDR3 DNA reads as TGCGCCAGCAGCCAGAGGTATAGCGGGGACGCGGCAGATACGCAGTATTTT. Amino acid sequence: CASSQRYSGDAADTQYF.

This sequence joins TRBV5-1 and TRBJ2-6; maybe TRBD1 (6 bases). The CDR3 is made up of 17 amino acids. V lost 4 bases and J lost 2, with 16 bases in between. Per germline, CDR1 SGHRS and CDR2 YFSETQ. The CDR3 sequence is CASSGDGTSPGANVLTF. In DNA form, the CDR3 reads TGCGCCAGCAGCGGAGACGGGACATCACCTGGGGCCAACGTCCTGACTTTC. Full variable domain (rest looked up from reference TRBV5-1 and TRBJ2-6): KAGVTQTPRYLIKTRGQQVTLSCSPISGHRSVSWYQQTPGQGLQFLFEYFSETQRNKGNFPGRFSGRQFSNSRSEMNVSTLELGDSALYLCASSGDGTSPGANVLTFGAGSRLTVL.

The rearrangement links TRBV7-8 to TRBJ1-2; 8 nucleotides agree with TRBD1. The CDR3 spans 15 residues. Germline CDR1 and CDR2: SGHVS and FQNEAQ. J was trimmed by 4 bases and V by 4 bases; bases with no gene match: 8. As DNA, the CDR3 is TGTGCCAGCAGCTGGACAGGGCGTTCTCTCTATGGCTACACCTTC. This sequence encodes CASSWTGRSLYGYTF. Drawing the rest from reference TRBV7-8 and TRBJ1-2, the complete variable domain is GAGVSQSPRYKVAKRGQDVALRCDPISGHVSLFWYQQALGQGPEFLTYFQNEAQLDKSGLPSDRFFAERPEGSVSTLKIQRTQQEDSAVYLCASSWTGRSLYGYTFGSGTRLTVV.

The chain employs TRBV5-4 and TRBJ2-2, with D perhaps TRBD2 (6 bases). Germline CDR1 SGHNT, CDR2 YYREEE (reference sequence). V lost 4 bases, J lost 6 bases, and 7 bases lay in between. The CDR3 sequence is 12 residues long. CDR3 coding DNA: TGTGCCAGCAGCCGGGGGTCCGGGGAGCTGTTTTTT. It specifies CASSRGSGELFF.

The chain joins TRBV30 to TRBJ1-1; D unresolved. V was cut by 0 bases and J by 0 bases, with 5 bases left in between. CDR3 length: 13 residues. Germline V gives CDR1 GTSNPN, CDR2 SVGIG (reference sequence). CDR3 sequence reads: CAWSVVVNTEAFF. CDR3 coding DNA: TGTGCCTGGAGTGTGGTAGTGAACACTGAAGCTTTCTTT.

The chain carries TRBV4-1 and TRBJ2-2; 7 nucleotides match TRBD2. The V gene's germline CDR1 is MGHRA and CDR2 YSYEKL. V gave up 4 bases and J gave up 4 bases; unmatched junction bases: 9. The CDR3 is 16 amino acids. The CDR3 protein is CASSLLRGEGTGELFF. CDR3 in DNA: TGCGCCAGCAGCCTACTCCGGGGGGAAGGCACCGGGGAGCTGTTTTTT.

The chain has TRBV7-9 and TRBJ1-2; TRBD1 matches at 7 bases. This CDR3 is built from 14 residues. The J segment lost 6 bases and the V segment lost 1 base, leaving 5 bases of the junction unmatched. Germline lookup yields CDR1 SEHNR and CDR2 FQNEAQ (reference sequence). CDR3 protein: CASSLVGRGNGYTF. In DNA, the CDR3 is TGTGCCAGCAGCTTAGTAGGCAGGGGGAATGGCTACACCTTC.